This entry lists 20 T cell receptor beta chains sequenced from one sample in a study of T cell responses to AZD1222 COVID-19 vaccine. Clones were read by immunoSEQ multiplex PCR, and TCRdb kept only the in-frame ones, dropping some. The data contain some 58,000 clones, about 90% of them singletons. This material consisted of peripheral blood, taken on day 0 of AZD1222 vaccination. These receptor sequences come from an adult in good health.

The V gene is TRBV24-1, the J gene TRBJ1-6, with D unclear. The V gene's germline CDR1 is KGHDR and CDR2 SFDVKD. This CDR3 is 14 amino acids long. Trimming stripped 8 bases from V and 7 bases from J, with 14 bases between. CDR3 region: CATTWGHTNSPLHF. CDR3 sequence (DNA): TGTGCCACCACCTGGGGTCATACCAATTCACCCCTCCACTTT.

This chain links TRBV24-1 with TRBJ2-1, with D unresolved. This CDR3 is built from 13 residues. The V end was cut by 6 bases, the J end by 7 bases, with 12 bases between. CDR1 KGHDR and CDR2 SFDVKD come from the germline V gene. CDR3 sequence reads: CATSLPHTNEQFF. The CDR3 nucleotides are TGTGCCACCAGTCTCCCCCACACGAATGAGCAGTTCTTC.

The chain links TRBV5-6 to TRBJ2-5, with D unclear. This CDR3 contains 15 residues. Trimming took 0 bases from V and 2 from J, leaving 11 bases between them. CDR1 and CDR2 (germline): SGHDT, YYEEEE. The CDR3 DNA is TGTGCCAGCAGCTTGGCGAAGGCAGCTCAAGAGACCCAGTACTTC. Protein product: CASSLAKAAQETQYF.

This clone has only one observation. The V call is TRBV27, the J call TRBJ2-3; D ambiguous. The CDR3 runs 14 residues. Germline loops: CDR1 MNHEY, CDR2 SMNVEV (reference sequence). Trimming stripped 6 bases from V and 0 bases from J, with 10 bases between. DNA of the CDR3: TGTGCCAGCAGAACCGGACCCAGCACAGATACGCAGTATTTT. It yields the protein CASRTGPSTDTQYF.

CDR3 sequence reads: CASSQDRTGRWGDTQYF. The DNA of the CDR3 is TGTGCCAGCAGCCAAGATAGGACAGGCCGATGGGGAGATACGCAGTATTTT. The rearrangement links TRBV14 to TRBJ2-3; 7 bases align to TRBD1. Germline-derived CDR1 and CDR2 are SGHDN and FVKESK. This CDR3 region has 17 residues. The ends lost 0 bases at V and 5 bases at J; junction bases unmatched: 11.

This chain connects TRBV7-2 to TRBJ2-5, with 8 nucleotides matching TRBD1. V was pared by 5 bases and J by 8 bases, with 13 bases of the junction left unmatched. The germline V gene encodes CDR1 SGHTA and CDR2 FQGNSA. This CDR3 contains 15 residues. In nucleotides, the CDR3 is TGTGCCAGCAGCCCTCGGGGACAGGTTAAGGGAACCCAGTACTTC. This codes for CASSPRGQVKGTQYF.

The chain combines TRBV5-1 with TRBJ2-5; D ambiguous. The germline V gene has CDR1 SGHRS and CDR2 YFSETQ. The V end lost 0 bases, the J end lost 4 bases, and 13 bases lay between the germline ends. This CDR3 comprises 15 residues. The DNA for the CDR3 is TGCGCCAGCAGCTTGGTATCAGGTGGTACAGAGACCCAGTACTTC. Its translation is CASSLVSGGTETQYF.

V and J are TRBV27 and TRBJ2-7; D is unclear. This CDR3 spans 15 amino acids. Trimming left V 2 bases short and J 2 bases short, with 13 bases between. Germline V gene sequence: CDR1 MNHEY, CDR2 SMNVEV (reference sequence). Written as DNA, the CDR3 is TGTGCCAGCAGTTTAGGCTCAACCCCGGCCTACGAGCAGTACTTC. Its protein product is CASSLGSTPAYEQYF.

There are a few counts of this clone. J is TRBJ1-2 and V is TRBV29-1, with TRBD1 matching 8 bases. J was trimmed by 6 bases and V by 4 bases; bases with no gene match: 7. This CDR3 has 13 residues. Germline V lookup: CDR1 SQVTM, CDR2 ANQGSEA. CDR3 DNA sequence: TGCAGCGTTGCCCAGGGGGCTATGGATGGCTACACCTTC. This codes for CSVAQGAMDGYTF.

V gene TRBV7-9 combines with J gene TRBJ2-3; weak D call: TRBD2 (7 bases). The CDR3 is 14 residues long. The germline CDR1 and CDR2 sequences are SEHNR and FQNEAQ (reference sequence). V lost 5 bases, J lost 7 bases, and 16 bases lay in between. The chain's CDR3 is CASSLLGGPNTQYF. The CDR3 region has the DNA TGTGCCAGCAGCCTACTCGGGGGGCCTAATACGCAGTATTTT. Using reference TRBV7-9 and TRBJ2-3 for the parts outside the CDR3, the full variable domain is DTGVSQNPRHKITKRGQNVTFRCDPISEHNRLYWYRQTLGQGPEFLTYFQNEAQLEKSRLLSDRFSAERPKGSFSTLEIQRTEQGDSAMYLCASSLLGGPNTQYFGPGTRLTVL.

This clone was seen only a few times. CDR3 coding DNA: TGTGCCAGCAGTCAAACCGCAGGGGGTAGGAACACTGAAGCTTTCTTT. Translating gives CASSQTAGGRNTEAFF. The chain combines TRBV28 with TRBJ1-1, with TRBD1 identical over 7 bases. The CDR3 totals 16 residues. Germline V CDR1 and CDR2: MDHEN, SYDVKM. The junction had 10 bases not matched to a gene; V was cut back by 5 bases and J by 1 base.

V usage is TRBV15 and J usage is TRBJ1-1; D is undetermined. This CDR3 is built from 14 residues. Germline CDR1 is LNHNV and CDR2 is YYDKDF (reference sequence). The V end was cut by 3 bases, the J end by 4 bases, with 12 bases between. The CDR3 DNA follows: TGTGCCACCAGCAGTGGAGTTGCGTTCACTGAAGCTTTCTTT. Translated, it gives CATSSGVAFTEAFF.

CDR3 amino acids: CASSLGGSGPDNEQFF. Here the CDR3 DNA reads TGTGCCAGCAGCTTAGGCGGTAGCGGCCCGGACAATGAGCAGTTCTTC. The chain recombines TRBV7-9 with TRBJ2-1; TRBD2 might be the D (6 bases). The CDR3 runs 16 residues. The V end lost 1 base, the J end lost 5 bases, and 15 bases lay between the germline ends. CDR1 SEHNR and CDR2 FQNEAQ come from the germline V gene (reference sequence).

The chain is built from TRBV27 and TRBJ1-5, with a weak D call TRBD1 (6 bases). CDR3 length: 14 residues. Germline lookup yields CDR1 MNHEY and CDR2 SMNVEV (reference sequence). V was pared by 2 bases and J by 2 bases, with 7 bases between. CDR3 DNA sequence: TGTGCCAGCAGTTTAGGACAGCGCAATCAGCCCCAGCATTTT. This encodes CASSLGQRNQPQHF.

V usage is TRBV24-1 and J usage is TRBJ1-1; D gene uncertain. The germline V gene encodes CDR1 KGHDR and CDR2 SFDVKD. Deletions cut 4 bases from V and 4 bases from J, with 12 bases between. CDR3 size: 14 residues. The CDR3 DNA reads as TGTGCCACCAGTGACCCCGGACGGTCCACTGAAGCTTTCTTT. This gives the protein CATSDPGRSTEAFF.

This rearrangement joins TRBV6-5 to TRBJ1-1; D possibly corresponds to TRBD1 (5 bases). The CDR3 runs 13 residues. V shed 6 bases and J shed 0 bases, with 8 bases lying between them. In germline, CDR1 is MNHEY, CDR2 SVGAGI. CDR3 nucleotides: TGTGCCAGCAGCAGACAGATGAACACTGAAGCTTTCTTT. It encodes CASSRQMNTEAFF.

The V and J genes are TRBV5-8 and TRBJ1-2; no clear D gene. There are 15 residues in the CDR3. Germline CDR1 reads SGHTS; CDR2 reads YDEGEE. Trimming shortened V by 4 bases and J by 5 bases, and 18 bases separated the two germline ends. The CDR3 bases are TGTGCCAGCAGCCGGACCAGCAGCGCTTCTTATGGCTACACCTTC. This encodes CASSRTSSASYGYTF.

The CDR3 DNA is TGTGCCACCCACACTGACAGGGGCACTGAAGCTTTCTTT. Its translation: CATHTDRGTEAFF. J is TRBJ1-1 and V is TRBV5-4; TRBD1 matches 8 bases. The CDR3 has 13 residues. Trimming cost V 9 bases and J 4 bases; bases outside gene matches: 8. CDR1 and CDR2 from the germline V gene are SGHNT and YYREEE (reference sequence).

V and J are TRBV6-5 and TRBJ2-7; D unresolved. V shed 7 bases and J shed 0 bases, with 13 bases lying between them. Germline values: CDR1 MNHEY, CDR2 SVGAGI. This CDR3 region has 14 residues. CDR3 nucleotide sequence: TGTGCCAGCACCCGAGACGGAAGCTCCTACGAGCAGTACTTC. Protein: CASTRDGSSYEQYF.

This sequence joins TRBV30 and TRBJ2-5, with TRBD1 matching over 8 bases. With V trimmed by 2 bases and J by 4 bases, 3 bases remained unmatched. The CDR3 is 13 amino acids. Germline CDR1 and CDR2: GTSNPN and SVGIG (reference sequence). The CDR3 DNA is TGTGCCTGGAGTCCCGACAGGGGAGAGACCCAGTACTTC. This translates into CAWSPDRGETQYF.